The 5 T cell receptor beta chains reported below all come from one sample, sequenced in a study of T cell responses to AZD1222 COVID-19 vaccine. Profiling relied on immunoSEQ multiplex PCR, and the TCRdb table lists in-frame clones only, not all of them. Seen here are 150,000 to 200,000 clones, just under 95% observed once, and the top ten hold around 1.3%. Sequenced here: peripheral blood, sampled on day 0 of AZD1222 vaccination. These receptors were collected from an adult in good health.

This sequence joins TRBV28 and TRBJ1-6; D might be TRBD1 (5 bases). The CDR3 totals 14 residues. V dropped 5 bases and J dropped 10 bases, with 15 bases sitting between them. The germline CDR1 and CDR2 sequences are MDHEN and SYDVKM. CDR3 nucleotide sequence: TGTGCCAGCAGTCGGCGGCAGGGAAGATCACCCCTCCACTTT. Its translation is CASSRRQGRSPLHF. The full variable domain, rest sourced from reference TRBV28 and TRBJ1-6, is DVKVTQSSRYLVKRTGEKVFLECVQDMDHENMFWYRQDPGLGLRLIYFSYDVKMKEKGDIPEGYSVSREKKERFSLILESASTNQTSMYLCASSRRQGRSPLHFGNGTRLTVT.

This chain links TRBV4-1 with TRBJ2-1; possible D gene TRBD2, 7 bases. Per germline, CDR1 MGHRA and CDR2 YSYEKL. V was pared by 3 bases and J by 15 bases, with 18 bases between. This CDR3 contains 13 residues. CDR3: CASSQTGGTILFF. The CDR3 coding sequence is TGCGCCAGCAGCCAGACAGGCGGGACTATATTGTTCTTC.

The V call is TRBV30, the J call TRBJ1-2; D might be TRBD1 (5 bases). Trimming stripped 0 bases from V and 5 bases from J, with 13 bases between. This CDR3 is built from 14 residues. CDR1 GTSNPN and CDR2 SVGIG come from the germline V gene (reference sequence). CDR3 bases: TGTGCCTGGAGTGTACCGGGGGATGCTTATGGCTACACCTTC. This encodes CAWSVPGDAYGYTF.

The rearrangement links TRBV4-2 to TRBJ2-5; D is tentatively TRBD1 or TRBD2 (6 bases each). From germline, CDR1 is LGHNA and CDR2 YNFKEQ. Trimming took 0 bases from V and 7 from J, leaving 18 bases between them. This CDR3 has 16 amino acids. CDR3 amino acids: CASSQDRRGGLGTQYF. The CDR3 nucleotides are TGTGCCAGCAGCCAAGATCGACGAGGGGGGTTGGGGACCCAGTACTTC.

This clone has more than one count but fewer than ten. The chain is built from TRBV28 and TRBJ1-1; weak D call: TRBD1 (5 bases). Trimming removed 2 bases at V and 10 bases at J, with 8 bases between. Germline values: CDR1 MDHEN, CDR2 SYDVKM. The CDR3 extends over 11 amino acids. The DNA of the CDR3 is TGTGCCAGCAGTTTACAGGGTAGAGCTTTCTTT. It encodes CASSLQGRAFF.